This TCR beta chain came from a study of cytomegalovirus exposure and HLA in healthy donors. As for the study in general: HLA-typed donors were the source of around 80 million unique TCRs, which an early data release held. Study results and limitations: Other equally common chains were less clonally expanded than HLA-associated TCR beta chains, a later analysis showed. DRB1 showed the most TCR associations and HLA-C the fewest in a later analysis, as rates varied by HLA locus.

Healthy bone marrow donors made up the cohort. Trimming took off 0 bases at V and 7 bases at J, with 16 bases between the two ends. The CDR3 totals 16 residues. Germline values: CDR1 MRHNA, CDR2 SNTAGT. About this clone itself: Antigen specificity is unknown.

Both 60 Vbeta primers and 13 Jbeta primers went into the PCR. Produced via immunoSEQ multiplex PCR; TCRdb's table is partial and in-frame only. The data contain 60,000 or so clones, about 72% of them seen just once; the ten biggest clones take up approximately 25%. Material: PBMCs. The clonotype comes from a man between 50 and 59 years old in good health and CMV-seropositive. The chain uses TRBV6-4 and TRBJ2-1; tentatively, D is TRBD2 (6 bases). The CDR3 DNA is TGTGCCAGCAGTGACTCGGAACGGGAGTTCGGTAATGAGCAGTTCTTC. It is translated as CASSDSEREFGNEQFF.